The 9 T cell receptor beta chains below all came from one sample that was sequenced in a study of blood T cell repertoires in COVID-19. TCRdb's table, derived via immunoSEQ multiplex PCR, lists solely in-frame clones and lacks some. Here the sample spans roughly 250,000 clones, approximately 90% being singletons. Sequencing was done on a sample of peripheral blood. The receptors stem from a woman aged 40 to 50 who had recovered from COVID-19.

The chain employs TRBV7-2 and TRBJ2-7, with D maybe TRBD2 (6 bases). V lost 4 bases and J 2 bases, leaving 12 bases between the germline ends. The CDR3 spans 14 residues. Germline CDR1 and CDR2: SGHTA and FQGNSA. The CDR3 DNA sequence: TGTGCCAGCAGCTCGGACTATTTAACCTACGAGCAGTACTTC. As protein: CASSSDYLTYEQYF.

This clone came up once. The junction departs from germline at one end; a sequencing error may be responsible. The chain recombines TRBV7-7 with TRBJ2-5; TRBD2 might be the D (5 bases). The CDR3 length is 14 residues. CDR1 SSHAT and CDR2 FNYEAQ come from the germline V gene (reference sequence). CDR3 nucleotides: TGTGCTAGCAGCTTAGGGAGTGGGTCGGGGACCCAGTACTTC. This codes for CASSLGSGSGTQYF.

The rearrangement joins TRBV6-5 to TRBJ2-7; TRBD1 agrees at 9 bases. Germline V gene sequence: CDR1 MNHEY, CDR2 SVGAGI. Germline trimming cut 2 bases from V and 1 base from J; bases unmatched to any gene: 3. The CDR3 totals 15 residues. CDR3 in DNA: TGTGCCAGCAGTTACCGGGACAGGGCTTCCTACGAGCAGTACTTC. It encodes CASSYRDRASYEQYF.

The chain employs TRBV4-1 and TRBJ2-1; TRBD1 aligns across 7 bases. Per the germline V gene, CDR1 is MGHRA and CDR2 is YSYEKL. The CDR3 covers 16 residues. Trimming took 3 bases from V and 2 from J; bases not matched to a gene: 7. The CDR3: CASSQRQGRAYNEQFF. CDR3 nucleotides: TGCGCCAGCAGCCAGCGACAGGGCCGGGCCTACAATGAGCAGTTCTTC.

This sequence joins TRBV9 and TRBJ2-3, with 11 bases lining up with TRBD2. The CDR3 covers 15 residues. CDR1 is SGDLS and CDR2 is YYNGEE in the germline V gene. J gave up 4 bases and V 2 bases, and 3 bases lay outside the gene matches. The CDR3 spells CASSVSGRVPDTQYF. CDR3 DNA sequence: TGTGCCAGCAGCGTTAGCGGGAGGGTCCCAGATACGCAGTATTTT.

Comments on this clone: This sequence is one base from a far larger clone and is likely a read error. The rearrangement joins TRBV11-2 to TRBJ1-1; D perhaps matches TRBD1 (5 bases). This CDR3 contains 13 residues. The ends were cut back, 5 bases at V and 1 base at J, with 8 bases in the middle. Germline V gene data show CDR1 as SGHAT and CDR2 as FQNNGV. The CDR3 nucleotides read TGTGCCAGCAGCCAGACAGAGAACACTGAAGCTTTCTTT. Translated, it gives CASSQTENTEAFF.

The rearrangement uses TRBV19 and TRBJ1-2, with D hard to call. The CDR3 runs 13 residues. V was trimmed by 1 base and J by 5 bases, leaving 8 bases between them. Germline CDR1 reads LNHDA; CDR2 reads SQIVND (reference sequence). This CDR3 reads CASSIGGGYGYTF. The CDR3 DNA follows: TGTGCCAGTAGTATAGGGGGAGGTTATGGCTACACCTTC.

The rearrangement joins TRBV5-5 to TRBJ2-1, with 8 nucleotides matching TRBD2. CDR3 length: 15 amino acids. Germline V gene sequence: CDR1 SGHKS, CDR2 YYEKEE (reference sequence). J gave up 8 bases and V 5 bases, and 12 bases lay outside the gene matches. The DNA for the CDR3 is TGTGCCAGCAGTTACTTGCGGGGGGTAGGGGATGAGCAGTTCTTC. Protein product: CASSYLRGVGDEQFF. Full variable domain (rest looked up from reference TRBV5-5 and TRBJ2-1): DAGVTQSPTHLIKTRGQQVTLRCSPISGHKSVSWYQQVLGQGPQFIFQYYEKEERGRGNFPDRFSARQFPNYSSELNVNALLLGDSALYLCASSYLRGVGDEQFFGPGTRLTVL.

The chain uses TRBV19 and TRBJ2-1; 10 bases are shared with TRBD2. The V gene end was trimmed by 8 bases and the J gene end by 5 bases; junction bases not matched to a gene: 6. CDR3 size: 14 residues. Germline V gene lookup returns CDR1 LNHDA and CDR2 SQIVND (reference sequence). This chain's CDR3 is CASHGLAVHNEQFF. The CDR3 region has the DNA TGTGCCAGTCACGGACTAGCGGTACACAATGAGCAGTTCTTC.